The 31 T cell receptor beta chains listed next were all sequenced from one sample in a study of blood T cell repertoires in COVID-19 (dated by TCRdb to the early 2020s). Receptor amplification or capture employed the immunoSEQ multiplex PCR assay. Entries here come from immuneACCESS through TCRdb and include only in-frame sequences with V and J called. Some clones fail to appear in such tables; in the studies checked, an unresolved V gene covers under half of the shortfall, and the cause of the remainder is unknown. The sample profile shows more than 400,000 clones; roughly 87% of them were found once. 0.7% of the sample belongs to the ten largest clones. The sequenced material came from PBMCs or T cells enriched from blood (not recorded which). The source is a young woman who had recovered from COVID-19.

The chain carries TRBV10-3 and TRBJ2-3; 8 bases are shared with TRBD2. Germline CDR1 ENHRY, CDR2 SYGVKD. V gave up 5 bases and J gave up 5 bases; unmatched junction bases: 12. CDR3 length equals 16 residues. In DNA, the CDR3 is TGTGCCATCAGTCTTGCTTTAGCGGGGTCGGGAGATACGCAGTATTTT. This codes for CAISLALAGSGDTQYF.

This clone was counted between two and nine times. The V and J genes are TRBV7-8 and TRBJ1-1; the match to TRBD1 covers 7 bases. There are 16 residues in the CDR3. The germline CDR1 and CDR2 sequences are SGHVS and FQNEAQ. With V trimmed by 4 bases and J by 2 bases, 10 bases remained unmatched. This CDR3 reads CASSWGLGTVNTEAFF. In nucleotides, the CDR3 is TGTGCCAGCAGCTGGGGGTTGGGGACAGTCAACACTGAAGCTTTCTTT.

This sequence joins TRBV2 and TRBJ1-2; a weak D match, TRBD1 (5 bases). CDR1 is SNHLY and CDR2 is FYNNEI in the germline V gene. The CDR3 has 16 residues. V lost 2 bases, J lost 3 bases, and 16 bases lay in between. CDR3 nucleotides: TGTGCCAGCAGTGAACAAGCGACAGACTCTGACTATGGCTACACCTTC. As protein: CASSEQATDSDYGYTF. The full variable domain, its missing parts supplied by reference TRBV2 and TRBJ1-2, is EPEVTQTPSHQVTQMGQEVILRCVPISNHLYFYWYRQILGQKVEFLVSFYNNEISEKSEIFDDQFSVERPDGSNFTLKIRSTKLEDSAMYFCASSEQATDSDYGYTFGSGTRLTVV.

The V and J genes are TRBV12-3 or TRBV12-4 and TRBJ2-1, with a weak D call TRBD1 (6 bases). V was clipped by 7 bases and J by 3 bases, with 10 bases between them. This CDR3 has 13 residues. CDR3 region: CASTDSYYNEQFF. The CDR3 nucleotides are TGTGCCAGCACGGACAGTTACTACAATGAGCAGTTCTTC.

The rearrangement links TRBV6-6 to TRBJ1-4; 9 nucleotides line up with TRBD1. The length of the CDR3 is 15 residues. Trimming removed 5 bases from V and 2 bases from J; junction bases left unmatched: 3. The germline CDR1 and CDR2 sequences are MNHNY and SVGAGI (reference sequence). The CDR3 region has the DNA TGTGCCAGCAGTGGACAGGGGAGGACTAATGAAAAACTGTTTTTT. It specifies CASSGQGRTNEKLFF.

This chain connects TRBV11-3 to TRBJ2-1, with D possibly matching TRBD1 (6 bases). Germline V gene sequence: CDR1 SGHNT, CDR2 YENEEA. The V and J ends lost 6 bases and 2 bases respectively, with 11 bases between them. The CDR3 consists of 14 residues. The CDR3 sequence: CASSSGTPYNEQFF. DNA for the CDR3: TGTGCCAGCAGTTCCGGGACACCCTACAATGAGCAGTTCTTC.

V usage is TRBV7-2 and J usage is TRBJ1-3; the D gene is possibly TRBD1 (5 bases). Germline V gene lookup returns CDR1 SGHTA and CDR2 FQGNSA. Trimming left V 4 bases short and J 4 bases short, with 20 bases between. The CDR3 consists of 17 residues. CDR3 region: CASSSRELEKAGNTIYF. DNA of the CDR3: TGTGCCAGCAGCTCCAGGGAACTCGAGAAGGCCGGAAACACCATATATTTT. Drawing the rest from reference TRBV7-2 and TRBJ1-3, the complete variable domain is GAGVSQSPSNKVTEKGKDVELRCDPISGHTALYWYRQSLGQGLEFLIYFQGNSAPDKSGLPSDRFSAERTGGSVSTLTIQRTQQEDSAVYLCASSSRELEKAGNTIYFGEGSWLTVV.

This clone was observed a handful of times. This chain uses TRBV18 with TRBJ2-7, with 7 nucleotides matching TRBD2. This CDR3 spans 14 amino acids. The V gene's germline CDR1 is KGHSH and CDR2 LQKENI. Trimming at V came to 2 bases and at J to 7 bases, leaving 8 bases not matched to a gene. CDR3 sequence: CASSPVGWGGEQYF. The CDR3 nucleotides read TGTGCCAGCTCACCAGTTGGCTGGGGGGGAGAGCAGTACTTC.

This chain joins TRBV4-1 and TRBJ2-5; no reliable D call. V lost 0 bases, J lost 1 base, and 15 bases lay in between. Germline CDR1 is MGHRA and CDR2 is YSYEKL. The CDR3 totals 17 residues. CDR3 sequence: CASSQEFLAEPQETQYF. The CDR3 DNA is TGCGCCAGCAGCCAAGAATTTTTGGCTGAACCCCAAGAGACCCAGTACTTC.

The chain couples TRBV19 to TRBJ1-1; no clear D gene. Looked up from germline, CDR1 is LNHDA and CDR2 is SQIVND (reference sequence). Trimming shortened V by 7 bases and J by 2 bases, and 17 bases separated the two germline ends. There are 15 residues in the CDR3. The CDR3 coding sequence is TGTGCCAGTACTCCCCTCGCAGGTGATAACACTGAAGCTTTCTTT. Protein: CASTPLAGDNTEAFF.

In its sample, this clone was seen once. The rearrangement joins TRBV3-1 (or the pseudogene TRBV3-2) to TRBJ2-1; TRBD2 might be the D (5 bases). Germline V CDR1 and CDR2: LGHDT, YNNKEL (reference sequence). This CDR3 comprises 14 residues. Trimming left V 1 base short and J 7 bases short, with 11 bases between. CDR3 region: CASSQAGTLNEQFF. CDR3 in DNA: TGTGCCAGCAGCCAAGCGGGAACCTTAAATGAGCAGTTCTTC.

V usage is TRBV6-5 and J usage is TRBJ2-7, with TRBD1 identical over 9 bases. The CDR3 is 15 amino acids. Germline loops: CDR1 MNHEY, CDR2 SVGAGI. The V segment lost 6 bases and the J segment 3 bases; nucleotides outside the gene matches: 9. The CDR3 here is CASRALDRGFYEQYF. For the CDR3, the DNA is TGTGCCAGCAGAGCCTTGGACAGGGGCTTCTACGAGCAGTACTTC.

The chain is built from TRBV6-5 and TRBJ1-2, with 8 bases aligning to TRBD1. The trim removed 10 bases at V and 2 bases at J, leaving 9 bases unmatched. CDR1 is MNHEY, CDR2 SVGAGI, per germline. The CDR3 sequence is 14 residues long. The CDR3 DNA reads as TGTGCCACTGAACAGGGGGGAGCGAACTATGGCTACACCTTC. Encoded protein: CATEQGGANYGYTF.

The V call is TRBV10-3, the J call TRBJ2-5; perhaps TRBD1 as D (6 bases). Germline CDR1 reads ENHRY; CDR2 reads SYGVKD. This CDR3 contains 13 residues. V was shortened by 6 bases and J by 3 bases, with 11 bases between the two germline ends. CDR3 residues: CAIRDSKKETQYF. The CDR3 DNA sequence: TGTGCCATCAGGGACAGCAAAAAAGAGACCCAGTACTTC.

On this clone: A read error may account for a junction end that differs from germline. This chain links TRBV7-7 with TRBJ2-1, with 10 bases matching TRBD1. The V gene's germline CDR1 is SSHAT and CDR2 FNYEAQ (reference sequence). CDR3 size: 16 residues. The CDR3 region is CASSSGRDRGANEQFF. The CDR3 bases are TGTGCTAGCAGCTCAGGCCGGGACAGGGGAGCCAATGAGCAGTTCTTC.

The J gene is TRBJ2-1, the V gene TRBV4-1; maybe TRBD2 (6 bases). The ends were cut back, 4 bases at V and 11 bases at J, with 24 bases in the middle. From germline, CDR1 is MGHRA and CDR2 YSYEKL. The CDR3 totals 16 residues. The chain's CDR3 is CASSPPSSGTLTKQFF. The CDR3 coding sequence is TGCGCCAGCAGCCCCCCTAGCTCAGGGACTTTAACAAAGCAGTTCTTC.

The chain uses TRBV21-1 and TRBJ2-1; the D call in the table, TRBD2, was not verified against the DNA. TRBV21-1 is a recognized pseudogene. The CDR3 covers 14 residues. The CDR3 DNA reads as TGTGCCAGCAGCAAACGCGGGACTAGCTATGAGCAGTTCTTC. Amino acids: CASSKRGTSYEQFF.

The V call is TRBV19, the J call TRBJ1-4; D unresolved. This CDR3 region has 14 residues. From germline, CDR1 is LNHDA and CDR2 SQIVND (reference sequence). V shed 3 bases and J shed 8 bases, with 13 bases lying between them. CDR3 in DNA: TGTGCCAGTAGTATTTCGAGGGTCGAGGAAAAACTGTTTTTT. Encoded protein: CASSISRVEEKLFF.

The V and J genes are TRBV19 and TRBJ2-5, with 7 bases aligning to TRBD1. This CDR3 is built from 17 residues. V shed 6 bases, J shed 1 base, and the junction held 14 bases outside the gene matches. In germline, CDR1 is LNHDA, CDR2 SQIVND (reference sequence). CDR3 protein: CASSRPRDSDSQETQYF. The CDR3 DNA follows: TGTGCCAGTAGCCGGCCCCGGGACAGCGACTCCCAAGAGACCCAGTACTTC.

The chain uses TRBV5-1 and TRBJ2-5; D remains ambiguous. Germline loops: CDR1 SGHRS, CDR2 YFSETQ. V was trimmed by 0 bases and J by 2 bases, leaving 11 bases between them. The CDR3 runs to 15 residues. This CDR3 reads CASSLAVKEQETQYF. CDR3 in DNA: TGCGCCAGCAGCTTGGCCGTAAAGGAGCAAGAGACCCAGTACTTC.

The rearrangement uses TRBV7-9 and TRBJ1-1; no reliable D call. V dropped 3 bases and J dropped 5 bases, with 4 bases sitting between them. Germline CDR1 is SEHNR and CDR2 is FQNEAQ (reference sequence). This CDR3 comprises 11 residues. In DNA, the CDR3 is TGTGCCAGCAGCTTCGGGACTGAAGCTTTCTTT. Its protein is CASSFGTEAFF.

CDR3 loop: CASEAEETEKLFF. The CDR3 DNA is TGTGCCAGCGAGGCCGAGGAAACGGAAAAACTGTTTTTT. The chain carries TRBV4-2 and TRBJ1-4; the D is unclear. The V and J ends lost 8 bases and 8 bases respectively, with 15 bases between them. Germline lookup yields CDR1 LGHNA and CDR2 YNFKEQ. CDR3 length: 13 amino acids.

The chain is built from TRBV5-4 and TRBJ1-1; tentative D call: TRBD1 (5 bases). CDR3 size: 13 residues. Between the trimmed V and J ends, which lost 3 bases and 8 bases, there was a span of 14 bases. Per the germline V gene, CDR1 is SGHNT and CDR2 is YYREEE (reference sequence). CDR3 bases: TGTGCCAGCAGCTCGCAGGCAGGGTGGGAAGCTTTCTTT. The encoded protein is CASSSQAGWEAFF. Filled out from reference TRBV5-4 and TRBJ1-1, the complete variable domain reads ETGVTQSPTHLIKTRGQQVTLRCSSQSGHNTVSWYQQALGQGPQFIFQYYREEENGRGNFPPRFSGLQFPNYSSELNVNALELDDSALYLCASSSQAGWEAFFGQGTRLTVV.

The V call is TRBV14, the J call TRBJ1-2; 12 bases line up with TRBD1. There are 15 residues in the CDR3. V shed 5 bases, J shed 7 bases, and the junction held 8 bases outside the gene matches. CDR1 and CDR2 from the germline V gene are SGHDN and FVKESK. CDR3 coding DNA: TGTGCCAGCAGCAGGGCCGGGACAGGGGGCTCTGGCTACACCTTC. Translation: CASSRAGTGGSGYTF.

The genes are TRBV6-5 and TRBJ1-1; D ambiguous. The germline gives CDR1 MNHEY, CDR2 SVGAGI. V lost 5 bases and J 1 base, leaving 8 bases between the germline ends. CDR3 length equals 13 residues. The CDR3 DNA reads TGTGCCAGCAGTCTTACAGCGAACACTGAAGCTTTCTTT. Its protein product is CASSLTANTEAFF.

The genes are TRBV18 and TRBJ2-2, with 9 bases aligning to TRBD1. The CDR3 is 15 amino acids. The V and J ends lost 6 bases and 6 bases, in that order; junction bases with no gene match: 8. Per the germline V gene, CDR1 is KGHSH and CDR2 is LQKENI. For the CDR3, the DNA is TGTGCCAGCTCTACCGGGACAGGGCCTGCCGGGGAGCTGTTTTTT. Translated: CASSTGTGPAGELFF.

DNA of the CDR3: TGTGCCAGCAGCTGGCAGGGGGAGACCTACAATGAGCAGTTCTTC. Protein: CASSWQGETYNEQFF. The gene calls are TRBV7-8 and TRBJ2-1; 7 bases are shared with TRBD1. The germline gives CDR1 SGHVS, CDR2 FQNEAQ. V lost 4 bases to trimming and J lost 2 bases; unmatched junction nucleotides: 5. The CDR3 loop spans 15 amino acids.

The V gene is TRBV5-4, the J gene TRBJ1-2; a possible D gene is TRBD1 (6 bases). Germline V gene sequence: CDR1 SGHNT, CDR2 YYREEE (reference sequence). This CDR3 region has 20 residues. Trimming left V 2 bases short and J 5 bases short, with 31 bases between. In nucleotides, the CDR3 is TGTGCCAGCAGCTTCGGAGAAGCGGGACACCCTTTTGTTCAGTCTTATGGCTACACCTTC. Translation: CASSFGEAGHPFVQSYGYTF. The entire variable domain, with the rest obtained from reference TRBV5-4 and TRBJ1-2, is as follows: ETGVTQSPTHLIKTRGQQVTLRCSSQSGHNTVSWYQQALGQGPQFIFQYYREEENGRGNFPPRFSGLQFPNYSSELNVNALELDDSALYLCASSFGEAGHPFVQSYGYTFGSGTRLTVV.

This chain joins TRBV11-2 and TRBJ1-1, with 7 bases aligning to TRBD1. Germline loops: CDR1 SGHAT, CDR2 FQNNGV. This CDR3 is 13 amino acids long. V was pared by 5 bases and J by 4 bases, with 4 bases of the junction left unmatched. This CDR3 is CASSPTGVTEAFF. CDR3 in DNA: TGTGCCAGCAGCCCAACAGGGGTCACTGAAGCTTTCTTT.

This clone has more than one count but fewer than ten. The J gene is TRBJ2-1, the V gene TRBV2, with 8 bases aligning to TRBD2. V was clipped by 5 bases and J by 0 bases; unmatched bases: 3. The CDR3 extends over 15 amino acids. Per germline, CDR1 SNHLY and CDR2 FYNNEI. DNA of the CDR3: TGTGCCAGCAGTTATAGCGGGGACTCCTACAATGAGCAGTTCTTC. It yields the protein CASSYSGDSYNEQFF. The full variable domain, with the rest looked up from reference TRBV2 and TRBJ2-1, is EPEVTQTPSHQVTQMGQEVILRCVPISNHLYFYWYRQILGQKVEFLVSFYNNEISEKSEIFDDQFSVERPDGSNFTLKIRSTKLEDSAMYFCASSYSGDSYNEQFFGPGTRLTVL.

This chain links TRBV6-2 or TRBV6-3 with TRBJ2-2; TRBD2 matches at 7 bases. The CDR3 sequence is 18 residues long. Trimming removed 5 bases from V and 3 bases from J; junction bases left unmatched: 15. The germline V gene has CDR1 MNHEY and CDR2 SVGEGT. CDR3 nucleotide sequence: TGTGCCAGCAGTCACCCTGTCGGGCTAGCGGCGGACACCGGGGAGCTGTTTTTT. Its protein is CASSHPVGLAADTGELFF.